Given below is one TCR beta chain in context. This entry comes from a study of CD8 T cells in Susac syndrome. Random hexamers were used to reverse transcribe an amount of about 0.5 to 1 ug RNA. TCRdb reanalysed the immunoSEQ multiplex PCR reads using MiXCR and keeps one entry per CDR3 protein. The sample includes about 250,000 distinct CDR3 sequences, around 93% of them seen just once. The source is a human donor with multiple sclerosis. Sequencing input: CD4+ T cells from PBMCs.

CDR3 sequence reads: CASTQGESNYGYTF. In DNA, the CDR3 is TGTGCCAGCACCCAGGGGGAATCTAACTATGGCTACACCTTC. The chain combines TRBV2 with TRBJ1-2; TRBD1 matches 7 bases. V gave up 7 bases and J gave up 0 bases; unmatched junction bases: 5. The CDR3 is 14 residues long. Germline CDR1 is SNHLY and CDR2 is FYNNEI.